Each of the 21 T cell receptor beta chains below was sequenced from the same sample in a study of identical twins. TCRdb ran MiXCR on the 5' RACE reads and lists one entry per CDR3 protein. The sample consists of around 550,000 distinct CDR3 sequences, approximately 16% of them appearing once. These data also featured in a second study, about yellow fever vaccine responses in identical twins.

Sequenced material: CD4+ T cells sorted from blood. The origin of the receptors is a young woman in good health.

The genes are TRBV5-1 and TRBJ2-2, with D maybe TRBD1 (6 bases). V lost 3 bases and J lost 5, with 11 bases in between. CDR1 SGHRS and CDR2 YFSETQ come from the germline V gene. The CDR3 loop spans 14 amino acids. CDR3 amino acids: CASSSLTGTGELFF. The CDR3, as DNA: TGCGCCAGCAGCTCTCTCACAGGGACCGGGGAGCTGTTTTTT.

Ten or more counts support this clonotype. The rearrangement links TRBV12-3 or TRBV12-4 to TRBJ2-3; D call uncertain. V was trimmed by 3 bases and J by 1 base, leaving 8 bases between them. The CDR3 is 14 amino acids. The DNA of the CDR3 is TGTGCCAGCAGTTTCCGGGCGGGCACAGATACGCAGTATTTT. It translates to CASSFRAGTDTQYF.

V gene TRBV6-1 combines with J gene TRBJ1-3; D might be TRBD1 (5 bases). The CDR3 runs to 13 residues. Per germline, CDR1 MNHNS and CDR2 SASEGT. Trimming left V 8 bases short and J 4 bases short, with 12 bases between. CDR3 in amino acids: CASSAGLGNTIYF. The CDR3 DNA follows: TGTGCCAGCTCGGCGGGGCTCGGAAACACCATATATTTT.

This chain uses TRBV20-1 with TRBJ1-1, with D perhaps matching TRBD1 (5 bases). This CDR3 region has 14 residues. V lost 6 bases and J 0 bases, leaving 14 bases between the germline ends. In germline, CDR1 is DFQATT, CDR2 SNEGSKA (reference sequence). This CDR3 is CSASSGGMNTEAFF. DNA of the CDR3: TGCAGTGCGTCTTCGGGGGGGATGAACACTGAAGCTTTCTTT.

This clonotype appeared many times. The genes are TRBV3-1 and TRBJ2-5, with D perhaps matching TRBD2 (6 bases). There are 19 residues in the CDR3. V gave up 0 bases and J gave up 2 bases, with 22 bases separating them. Germline CDR1 reads LGHDT; CDR2 reads YNNKEL (reference sequence). Here the CDR3 reads CASSQDGRSRLAYQETQYF. The CDR3 DNA reads TGTGCCAGCAGCCAAGATGGAAGGAGTCGGCTAGCGTATCAAGAGACCCAGTACTTC.

This clonotype was found many times. This chain joins TRBV7-9 and TRBJ2-1, with D perhaps matching TRBD1 (6 bases). Trimming removed 0 bases at V and 5 bases at J, with 8 bases between. The CDR3 spans 14 residues. Germline-derived CDR1 and CDR2 are SEHNR and FQNEAQ (reference sequence). The CDR3 sequence: CASSLAGTNNEQFF. CDR3 in DNA: TGTGCCAGCAGCTTAGCTGGGACAAACAATGAGCAGTTCTTC.

This clonotype was observed a few times. This sequence joins TRBV20-1 and TRBJ2-1, with 9 bases matching TRBD2. The V and J ends lost 1 base and 4 bases, in that order; junction bases with no gene match: 5. CDR1 is DFQATT, CDR2 SNEGSKA, per germline (reference sequence). The CDR3 loop spans 15 amino acids. The CDR3 sequence is CSARVAGVWYNEQFF. The DNA for the CDR3 is TGCAGTGCTAGAGTAGCGGGAGTATGGTACAATGAGCAGTTCTTC.

The rearrangement links TRBV24-1 to TRBJ2-1, with D perhaps given as TRBD1 or TRBD2 (7 bases each). Trimming removed 10 bases at V and 2 bases at J, with 14 bases between. The CDR3 has 14 residues. Germline V gene sequence: CDR1 KGHDR, CDR2 SFDVKD. The CDR3 reads CATSRGGTYNEQFF. In DNA, the CDR3 is TGTGCCACTTCCAGGGGGGGGACCTACAATGAGCAGTTCTTC.

The rearrangement joins TRBV11-2 to TRBJ2-1, with 7 bases identical to TRBD1. CDR3 length equals 16 residues. With V trimmed by 4 bases and J by 2 bases, 8 bases remained unmatched. Germline V gene data show CDR1 as SGHAT and CDR2 as FQNNGV. The CDR3: CASSSPLGQTYNEQFF. The CDR3 nucleotides read TGTGCCAGCAGCTCTCCCCTGGGACAGACCTACAATGAGCAGTTCTTC.

V usage is TRBV6-5 and J usage is TRBJ2-5, with 9 bases matching TRBD2. Germline trimming cut 4 bases from V and 1 base from J; bases unmatched to any gene: 4. The CDR3 loop spans 15 amino acids. Germline CDR1 MNHEY, CDR2 SVGAGI. The DNA for the CDR3 is TGTGCCAGCAGTTCACGACTAGCGGCCCAAGAGACCCAGTACTTC. It specifies CASSSRLAAQETQYF.

This clonotype was seen more than once but under ten times. The rearrangement joins TRBV10-2 to TRBJ1-2, with D maybe TRBD1 (5 bases). Per the germline V gene, CDR1 is WSHSY and CDR2 is SAAADI. Trimming stripped 4 bases from V and 2 bases from J, with 11 bases between. The CDR3 is 14 residues long. The chain's CDR3 is CASSAGILNYGYTF. CDR3 DNA sequence: TGCGCCAGCAGTGCAGGGATACTCAACTATGGCTACACCTTC.

This clonotype was counted only a few times. This chain links TRBV4-1 with TRBJ1-1; D perhaps matches TRBD1 (6 bases). This CDR3 contains 14 residues. CDR1 MGHRA and CDR2 YSYEKL come from the germline V gene. V was trimmed by 2 bases and J by 6 bases, leaving 13 bases between them. CDR3 sequence (DNA): TGCGCCAGCAGCCAATCAGGGGTAAGAGCTGAAGCTTTCTTT. Its protein product is CASSQSGVRAEAFF.

This chain connects TRBV20-1 to TRBJ2-5; D unclear. With 6 bases removed from V and 3 bases from J, the gap between germline ends came to 11 bases. This CDR3 is 12 amino acids long. Germline loops: CDR1 DFQATT, CDR2 SNEGSKA (reference sequence). Written as DNA, the CDR3 is TGCAGTGCGAACGGGCAAAAAGAGACCCAGTACTTC. Its translation is CSANGQKETQYF.

This clonotype has at least ten counts. This chain links TRBV5-1 with TRBJ2-2; 7 nucleotides agree with TRBD1. Trimming took 4 bases from V and 2 from J; bases not matched to a gene: 5. The CDR3 totals 15 residues. Germline CDR1 is SGHRS and CDR2 is YFSETQ. The CDR3 spells CASSVTGSNTGELFF. DNA for the CDR3: TGCGCCAGCAGCGTGACAGGGAGTAACACCGGGGAGCTGTTTTTT. The full variable domain, completed using reference TRBV5-1 and TRBJ2-2, is KAGVTQTPRYLIKTRGQQVTLSCSPISGHRSVSWYQQTPGQGLQFLFEYFSETQRNKGNFPGRFSGRQFSNSRSEMNVSTLELGDSALYLCASSVTGSNTGELFFGEGSRLTVL.

V and J are TRBV11-2 and TRBJ1-3, with TRBD1 matching 10 bases. The ends lost 3 bases at V and 8 bases at J; junction bases unmatched: 16. The CDR3 consists of 18 residues. From germline, CDR1 is SGHAT and CDR2 FQNNGV. CDR3 bases: TGTGCCAGCAGCTTCGGCCCTAGGACAGGGGGTTTTGGGCACACCATATATTTT. This sequence encodes CASSFGPRTGGFGHTIYF.

This chain joins TRBV5-1 and TRBJ1-1; D is undetermined. The germline gives CDR1 SGHRS, CDR2 YFSETQ. With 0 bases removed from V and 0 bases from J, the gap between germline ends came to 6 bases. This CDR3 spans 14 amino acids. This CDR3 reads CASSLEPLNTEAFF. The CDR3 DNA is TGCGCCAGCAGCTTGGAACCGCTGAACACTGAAGCTTTCTTT.

This clonotype showed up just a few times. This chain uses TRBV12-3 or TRBV12-4 with TRBJ2-7; TRBD1 aligns across 10 bases. Losses at the gene ends were 3 bases for V and 6 bases for J; bases not matched to a gene: 5. The CDR3 is made up of 14 amino acids. CDR3 in DNA: TGTGCCAGCAGTTTTGGACAGGGGGGGAGCGAGCAGTACTTC. Translating gives CASSFGQGGSEQYF.

In this sample, this clonotype turned up many times. V and J are TRBV11-2 and TRBJ1-1; D is undetermined. Trimming shortened V by 0 bases and J by 1 base, and 6 bases separated the two germline ends. Germline CDR1 is SGHAT and CDR2 is FQNNGV. The CDR3 consists of 14 residues. Here the CDR3 DNA reads TGTGCCAGCAGCTTAGAGGTGAGGAACACTGAAGCTTTCTTT. Its translation is CASSLEVRNTEAFF.

The V call is TRBV20-1, the J call TRBJ2-3; 9 positions match TRBD2. Looked up from germline, CDR1 is DFQATT and CDR2 is SNEGSKA (reference sequence). The CDR3 totals 14 residues. The CDR3 sequence: CMPASGISTDTQYF. Written as DNA, the CDR3 is TGCATGCCCGCTAGCGGGATCAGCACAGATACGCAGTATTTT.

This chain joins TRBV12-3 or TRBV12-4 and TRBJ2-1; 13 positions agree with TRBD2. Trimming removed 1 base from V and 12 bases from J; junction bases left unmatched: 3. This CDR3 is 14 amino acids long. For the CDR3, the DNA is TGTGCCAGCAGTTTAGGGACTAGCGGGGGTGCGCAGTTCTTC. Its translation: CASSLGTSGGAQFF.

This clonotype was detected only a few times. The gene calls are TRBV7-9 and TRBJ2-7, with a weak D call TRBD2 (6 bases). The CDR3 has 17 amino acids. The germline V gene encodes CDR1 SEHNR and CDR2 FQNEAQ (reference sequence). Between the trimmed V and J ends, which lost 1 base and 2 bases, there was a span of 18 bases. The CDR3 DNA follows: TGTGCCAGCAGCTTAGTGGTGGGTGGGGGGTACACCTACGAGCAGTACTTC. This encodes CASSLVVGGGYTYEQYF. The whole variable domain, filled in from reference TRBV7-9 and TRBJ2-7, reads DTGVSQNPRHKITKRGQNVTFRCDPISEHNRLYWYRQTLGQGPEFLTYFQNEAQLEKSRLLSDRFSAERPKGSFSTLEIQRTEQGDSAMYLCASSLVVGGGYTYEQYFGPGTRLTVT.